The clone carrying this T cell receptor (beta chain) was seen a single time. In the PCR, 60 Vbeta and 13 Jbeta primers were used. The assay was immunoSEQ multiplex PCR, and TCRdb's table has in-frame clones only and misses some. The data show about 300,000 clones, with 86% seen just once and 3.5% to 4% held by the top ten. The data originate from a study of cytomegalovirus exposure and HLA in healthy donors. Trimming cost V 2 bases and J 3 bases, with 19 bases left between them. This CDR3 is 16 amino acids long. Germline V gives CDR1 GTSNPN, CDR2 SVGIG (reference sequence). The receptor was derived from a man aged 35-49 years in good health and CMV-seropositive. Sequencing was carried out using PBMCs. The V gene is TRBV30, the J gene TRBJ1-1, with a tentative D call TRBD1 (5 bases). The CDR3 bases are TGTGCCTGGAGTCCTCGGGGGGTTGGATACTACACTGAAGCTTTCTTT. Translating it yields CAWSPRGVGYYTEAFF.